These T cell receptor beta chains were read from a single sample in a study of CD8 T cells in ankylosing spondylitis. From the 5' RACE reads, TCRdb called clonotypes with MiXCR, one entry per CDR3 protein. The table includes around 220,000 distinct CDR3 sequences, 10% to 13% detected once. Sequencing was done on a sample of blood, either unsorted or a sorted T cell fraction (not recorded which). These receptors originate from a male donor with ankylosing spondylitis or in good health (not recorded which). The CDR3 runs from the conserved cysteine through the conserved F or W. The D gene is left open where the match is weak. Expanded clones are given a class, and other clones once, few, many or no size at all.

J,D,size,V,length,DNA,CDR3
TRBJ1-1,.,many,TRBV5-1,15,TGCGCCAGCAGCTTGGAACACCCAGGGAGCACTGAAGCTTTCTTT,CASSLEHPGSTEAFF
TRBJ2-1,TRBD2,many,TRBV20-1,14,TGCAGTGCTAGAGTTAGCGGGGAGTACAATGAGCAGTTCTTC,CSARVSGEYNEQFF
TRBJ2-5,TRBD2,.,TRBV3-1,16,TGTGCCAGCAGTCAGACTAGCGGGGGGCTCACCGGGACCCAGTACTTC,CASSQTSGGLTGTQYF
TRBJ2-6,TRBD1,many,TRBV6-1,15,TGTGCCAGCCGGACAGGGGCCTCTGGGGCCAACGTCCTGACTTTC,CASRTGASGANVLTF
TRBJ2-2,.,many,TRBV5-1,15,TGTGCCAGCAGCTTAGACAGCGTGAACACCGGGGAGCTGTTTTTT,CASSLDSVNTGELFF
TRBJ1-5,.,many,TRBV24-1,16,TGTGCCACCAGTGATTCTGGACGGAGTAGCAATCAGCCCCAGCATTTT,CATSDSGRSSNQPQHF
TRBJ1-3,.,many,TRBV20-1,14,TGCAGTGCGCCCTCCCCCGGGAACGGAAACACCATATATTTT,CSAPSPGNGNTIYF
TRBJ1-3,.,many,TRBV12-3/TRBV12-4,13,TGTGCCAGCAGTACCAACTCTGGAAACACCATATATTTT,CASSTNSGNTIYF
TRBJ2-7,.,many,TRBV12-3/TRBV12-4,12,TGTGCCAGCAGTTTAGAGAGGGACGAGCAGTACTTC,CASSLERDEQYF
TRBJ2-5,.,many,TRBV20-1,15,TGCAGTGCTAGAGATGGCGCGGGGTGGCAAGAGACCCAGTACTTC,CSARDGAGWQETQYF
TRBJ1-3,.,many,TRBV12-3/TRBV12-4,11,TGTGCCAGCGGGATTGGAAACACCATATATTTT,CASGIGNTIYF
TRBJ2-1,TRBD2,many,TRBV10-3,16,TGTGCCATCACCCCGTTTGGTCTAGCGGAGGACGGAGAGCAGTTCTTC,CAITPFGLAEDGEQFF
TRBJ2-5,TRBD2,many,TRBV5-5,16,TGTGCCAGCAGCTTGCGATCGGGACTAGCGACAGAGACCCAGTACTTC,CASSLRSGLATETQYF
TRBJ1-6,TRBD1,many,TRBV9,14,TGTGCCAGCAGGGCAGGACAGGGGAATTCACCCCTCCACTTT,CASRAGQGNSPLHF
TRBJ2-2,.,.,TRBV3-1,16,TGTGCCAGCAGCCAGGAACGTCCCCCCCAGGCCGGGGAGCTGTTTTTT,CASSQERPPQAGELFF
TRBJ1-5,.,many,TRBV5-1,12,TGCGCCAGCAGCCGGAGGTCGTGGCCCCAGCATTTT,CASSRRSWPQHF
TRBJ2-7,.,many,TRBV6-1,13,TGTGCCAGCAATGGGCAGGGATATTACGAGCAGTACTTC,CASNGQGYYEQYF
TRBJ2-7,.,many,TRBV7-9,14,TGTGCCAGCAGCGCCAGGGGGGCTCTCTACGAGCAGTACTTC,CASSARGALYEQYF
TRBJ2-1,TRBD2,many,TRBV27,14,TGTGCCAGCAGTCCTCGACTAGCAGTAAGTGAGCAGTTCTTC,CASSPRLAVSEQFF
TRBJ2-2,TRBD1,many,TRBV24-1,18,TGTGCCACCAGTGACCCGACAGGGGGCGCGTCTAGAACCGGGGAGCTGTTTTTT,CATSDPTGGASRTGELFF
TRBJ1-1,.,.,TRBV5-1,14,TGCGCCAGCAGCCATCCGGGGGGGGGCACTGAAGCTTTCTTT,CASSHPGGGTEAFF
TRBJ1-6,TRBD1,few,TRBV28,16,TGTGCCAGCAGTTCCACAGGGGAGGGGACGAATTCACCCCTCCACTTT,CASSSTGEGTNSPLHF
TRBJ1-6,TRBD1,few,TRBV11-2,14,TGTGCCAGCAGCCGGGACAGGGGGCCGGGGTCCCTCCACTTT,CASSRDRGPGSLHF
TRBJ2-1,.,.,TRBV12-3/TRBV12-4,11,TGTGCCAGCAGCCCTGGGTATGAGCAGTTCTTC,CASSPGYEQFF
TRBJ2-5,.,.,TRBV7-2,15,TGTGCCAGCAGCTTAGAGGCAGGCGTTAGGGAGACCCAGTACTTC,CASSLEAGVRETQYF
TRBJ2-7,.,many,TRBV6-5,15,TGTGCCAGCAGTTATGTACTAGACGGGGGATACGAGCAGTACTTC,CASSYVLDGGYEQYF
TRBJ2-1,TRBD2,many,TRBV20-1,13,TGCAGTGCGGTCGGGGGGAAATACAATGAGCAGTTCTTC,CSAVGGKYNEQFF
TRBJ1-1,TRBD1,few,TRBV12-3/TRBV12-4,14,TGTGCCAGCAGTTTAGAGGGGGCGAAAACTGAAGCTTTCTTT,CASSLEGAKTEAFF
TRBJ1-1,TRBD1,many,TRBV29-1,13,TGCAGCGTTGGGACAGGGCTGAACACTGAAGCTTTCTTT,CSVGTGLNTEAFF
TRBJ2-2,.,few,TRBV20-1,15,TGCAGTGCTAGCCCTCAGGGGACACGCACCGGGGAGCTGTTTTTT,CSASPQGTRTGELFF
TRBJ2-1,.,many,TRBV20-1,14,TGCAGTGCTAAACCGACGGGCTCCTACAATGAGCAGTTCTTC,CSAKPTGSYNEQFF